This T cell receptor (beta chain) was profiled in a study of blood T cells in healthy people across ages. Broader study findings: Diversity was estimated from one million T cells, and these estimates were considered underestimates. Unknown donor CMV status possibly confounded expanded clonotype changes. Measured against age, TCR beta diversity per million T cells decreased in a roughly linear manner. Strong correlation existed between TCR beta diversity and naive T cell percentage.

A second 7 to 11 cycle PCR used barcoded and J-beta primers. Each CDR3 protein is one row after TCRdb ran MiXCR on the 5' RACE reads. The sample holds around 870,000 distinct CDR3 sequences, 25% to 30% seen once. This clonotype was recorded many times. Its antigen remains unidentified. The CDR3 runs 15 residues. V was clipped by 2 bases and J by 4 bases, with 12 bases between them. Germline V lookup: CDR1 SGHTA, CDR2 FQGNSA. This clonotype originated in a woman at least 80 years old in good health. Sequenced input: blood. This chain joins TRBV7-2 and TRBJ2-4; D is possibly TRBD1 (7 bases). CDR3 sequence: CASSLRRDRKNIQYF. CDR3 DNA sequence: TGTGCCAGCAGCTTACGGCGGGACAGAAAAAACATTCAGTACTTC.